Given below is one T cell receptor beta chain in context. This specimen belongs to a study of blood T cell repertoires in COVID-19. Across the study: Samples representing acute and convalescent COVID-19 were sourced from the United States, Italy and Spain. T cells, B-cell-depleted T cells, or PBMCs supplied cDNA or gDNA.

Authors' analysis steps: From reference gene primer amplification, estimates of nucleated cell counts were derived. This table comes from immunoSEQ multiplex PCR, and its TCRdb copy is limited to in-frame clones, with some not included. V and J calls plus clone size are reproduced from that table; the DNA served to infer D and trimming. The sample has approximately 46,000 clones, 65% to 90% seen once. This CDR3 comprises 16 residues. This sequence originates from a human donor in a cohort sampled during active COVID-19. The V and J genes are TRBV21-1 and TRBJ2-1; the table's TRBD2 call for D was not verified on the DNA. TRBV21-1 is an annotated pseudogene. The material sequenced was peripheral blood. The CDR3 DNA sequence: TGTGCCAGCAGCAAAGAGGGGAACGGGAGTGACAATGAGCAGTTCTTC. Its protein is CASSKEGNGSDNEQFF.